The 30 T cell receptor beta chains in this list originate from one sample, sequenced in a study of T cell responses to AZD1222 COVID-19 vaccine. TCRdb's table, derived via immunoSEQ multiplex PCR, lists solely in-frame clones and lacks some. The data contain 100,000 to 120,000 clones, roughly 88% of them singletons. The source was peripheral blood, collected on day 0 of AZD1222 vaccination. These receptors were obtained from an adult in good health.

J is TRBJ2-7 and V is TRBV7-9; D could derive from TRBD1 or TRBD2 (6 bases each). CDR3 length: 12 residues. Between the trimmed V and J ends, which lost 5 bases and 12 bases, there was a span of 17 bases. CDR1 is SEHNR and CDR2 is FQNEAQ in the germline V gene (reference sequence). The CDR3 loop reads CASSRAGGVVYF. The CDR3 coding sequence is TGTGCCAGCAGCCGTGCCGGGGGCGTCGTGTACTTC.

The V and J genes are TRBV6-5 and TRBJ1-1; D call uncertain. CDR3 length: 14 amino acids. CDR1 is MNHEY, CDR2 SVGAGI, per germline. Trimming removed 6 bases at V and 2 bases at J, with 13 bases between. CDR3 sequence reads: CASRPQRLNTEAFF. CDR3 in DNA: TGTGCCAGCAGACCACAGAGACTTAACACTGAAGCTTTCTTT.

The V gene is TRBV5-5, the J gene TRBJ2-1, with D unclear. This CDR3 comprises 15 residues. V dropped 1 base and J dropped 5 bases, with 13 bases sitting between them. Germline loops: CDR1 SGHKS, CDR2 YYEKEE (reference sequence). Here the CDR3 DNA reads TGTGCCAGCAGCTTGTCTGCACAACAGAACAATGAGCAGTTCTTC. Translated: CASSLSAQQNNEQFF.

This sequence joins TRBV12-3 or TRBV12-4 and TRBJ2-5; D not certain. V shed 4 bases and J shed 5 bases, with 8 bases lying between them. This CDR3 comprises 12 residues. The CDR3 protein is CASSSRWETQYF. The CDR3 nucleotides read TGTGCCAGCAGTTCGAGGTGGGAGACCCAGTACTTC.

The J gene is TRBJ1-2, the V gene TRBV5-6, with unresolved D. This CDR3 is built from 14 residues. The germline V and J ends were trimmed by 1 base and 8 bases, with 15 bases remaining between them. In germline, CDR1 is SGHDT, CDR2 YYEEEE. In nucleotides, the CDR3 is TGTGCCAGCAGCTTGCGTGGCGGGGAGGGAGGCTACACCTTC. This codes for CASSLRGGEGGYTF.

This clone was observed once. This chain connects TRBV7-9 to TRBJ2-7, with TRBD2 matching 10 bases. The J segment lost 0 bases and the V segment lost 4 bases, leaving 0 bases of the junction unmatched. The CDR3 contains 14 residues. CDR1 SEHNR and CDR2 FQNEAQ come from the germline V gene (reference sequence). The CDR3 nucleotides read TGTGCCAGCAGCTCTAGCGGGGGCTCCTACGAGCAGTACTTC. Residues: CASSSSGGSYEQYF.

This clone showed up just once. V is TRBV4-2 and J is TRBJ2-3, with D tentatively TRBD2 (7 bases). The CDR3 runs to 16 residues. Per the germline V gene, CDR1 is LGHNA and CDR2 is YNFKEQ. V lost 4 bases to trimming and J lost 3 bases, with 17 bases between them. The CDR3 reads CASSLNSGGSTDTQYF. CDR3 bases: TGTGCCAGCAGCCTAAACTCGGGGGGCTCAACAGATACGCAGTATTTT.

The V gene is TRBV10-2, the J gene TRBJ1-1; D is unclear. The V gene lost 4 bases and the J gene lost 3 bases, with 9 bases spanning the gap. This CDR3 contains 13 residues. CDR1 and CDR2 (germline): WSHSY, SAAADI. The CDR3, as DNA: TGCGCCAGCAGTGTCGGCGGGTACACTGAAGCTTTCTTT. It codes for CASSVGGYTEAFF.

Here the CDR3 reads CASSLGTGGTEAFF. In DNA, the CDR3 is TGTGCCAGCAGCCTAGGGACAGGAGGAACTGAAGCTTTCTTT. The rearrangement links TRBV3-1 (or the pseudogene TRBV3-2) to TRBJ1-1; 8 positions match TRBD1. CDR1 and CDR2 (germline): LGHDT, YNNKEL (reference sequence). The CDR3 consists of 14 residues. Trimming at V came to 4 bases and at J to 5 bases, leaving 6 bases not matched to a gene.

The CDR3 DNA sequence: TGTGCCAGTTACCGCCTCGGGGAGCCTGAAGCTTTCTTT. Translating it yields CASYRLGEPEAFF. The chain has TRBV19 and TRBJ1-1; D unresolved. V lost 8 bases, J lost 6 bases, and 16 bases lay in between. The V gene's germline CDR1 is LNHDA and CDR2 SQIVND (reference sequence). CDR3 size: 13 residues.

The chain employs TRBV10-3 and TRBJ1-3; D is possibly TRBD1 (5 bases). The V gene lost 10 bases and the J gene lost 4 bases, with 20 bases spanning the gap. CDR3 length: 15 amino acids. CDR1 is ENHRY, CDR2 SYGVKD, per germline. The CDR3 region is CARESGVWTGNTIYF. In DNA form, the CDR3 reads TGTGCCAGAGAGTCGGGGGTATGGACGGGAAACACCATATATTTT.

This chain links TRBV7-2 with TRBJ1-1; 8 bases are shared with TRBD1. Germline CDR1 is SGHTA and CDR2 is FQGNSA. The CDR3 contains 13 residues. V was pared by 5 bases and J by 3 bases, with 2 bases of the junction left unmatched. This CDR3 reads CASSDRGDTEAFF. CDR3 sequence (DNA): TGTGCCAGCAGCGACAGGGGAGACACTGAAGCTTTCTTT. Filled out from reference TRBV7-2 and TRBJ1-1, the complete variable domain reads GAGVSQSPSNKVTEKGKDVELRCDPISGHTALYWYRQSLGQGLEFLIYFQGNSAPDKSGLPSDRFSAERTGGSVSTLTIQRTQQEDSAVYLCASSDRGDTEAFFGQGTRLTVV.

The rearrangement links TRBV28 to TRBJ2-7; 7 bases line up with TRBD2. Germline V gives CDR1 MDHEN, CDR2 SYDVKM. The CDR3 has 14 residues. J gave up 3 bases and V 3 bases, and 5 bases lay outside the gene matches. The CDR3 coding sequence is TGTGCCAGCAGTTTGGGCCCGGGGGGCTACGAGCAGTACTTC. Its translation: CASSLGPGGYEQYF.

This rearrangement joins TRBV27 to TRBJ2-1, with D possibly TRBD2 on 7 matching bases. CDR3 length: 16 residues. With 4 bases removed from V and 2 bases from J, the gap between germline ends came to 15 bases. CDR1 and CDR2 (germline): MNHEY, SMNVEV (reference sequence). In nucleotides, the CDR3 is TGTGCCAGCAGTTCCGCCCGGGGGGCGCCCTACAATGAGCAGTTCTTC. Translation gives CASSSARGAPYNEQFF.

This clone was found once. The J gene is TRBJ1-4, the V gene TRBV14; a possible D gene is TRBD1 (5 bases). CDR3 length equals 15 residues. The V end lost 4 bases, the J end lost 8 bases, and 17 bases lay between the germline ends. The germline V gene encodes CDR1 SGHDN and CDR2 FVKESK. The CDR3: CASSLYGGAGEKLFF. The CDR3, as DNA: TGTGCCAGCAGCCTATATGGCGGGGCGGGGGAAAAACTGTTTTTT.

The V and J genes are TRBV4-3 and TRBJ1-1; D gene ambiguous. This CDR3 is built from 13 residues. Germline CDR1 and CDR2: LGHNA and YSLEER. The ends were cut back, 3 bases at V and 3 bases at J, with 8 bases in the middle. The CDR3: CASSQGFHTEAFF. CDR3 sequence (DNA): TGCGCCAGCAGCCAGGGGTTTCACACTGAAGCTTTCTTT.

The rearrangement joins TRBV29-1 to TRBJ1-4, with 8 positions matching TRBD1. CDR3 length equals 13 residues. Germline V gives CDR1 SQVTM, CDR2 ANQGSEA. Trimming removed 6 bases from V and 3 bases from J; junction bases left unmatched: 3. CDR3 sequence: CSVQTGANEKLFF. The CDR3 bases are TGCAGCGTGCAGACAGGGGCTAATGAAAAACTGTTTTTT.

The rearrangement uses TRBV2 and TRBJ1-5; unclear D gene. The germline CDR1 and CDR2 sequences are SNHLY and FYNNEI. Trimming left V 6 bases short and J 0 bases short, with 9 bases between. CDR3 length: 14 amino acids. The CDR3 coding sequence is TGTGCCAGCAGGACGGATTATAGCAATCAGCCCCAGCATTTT. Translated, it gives CASRTDYSNQPQHF. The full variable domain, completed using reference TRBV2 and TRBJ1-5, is EPEVTQTPSHQVTQMGQEVILRCVPISNHLYFYWYRQILGQKVEFLVSFYNNEISEKSEIFDDQFSVERPDGSNFTLKIRSTKLEDSAMYFCASRTDYSNQPQHFGDGTRLSIL.

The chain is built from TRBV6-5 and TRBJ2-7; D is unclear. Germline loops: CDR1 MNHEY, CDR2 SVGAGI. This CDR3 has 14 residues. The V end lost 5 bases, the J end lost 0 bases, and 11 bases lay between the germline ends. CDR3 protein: CASSRVVDSYEQYF. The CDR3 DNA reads TGTGCCAGCAGTCGTGTCGTAGACTCCTACGAGCAGTACTTC.

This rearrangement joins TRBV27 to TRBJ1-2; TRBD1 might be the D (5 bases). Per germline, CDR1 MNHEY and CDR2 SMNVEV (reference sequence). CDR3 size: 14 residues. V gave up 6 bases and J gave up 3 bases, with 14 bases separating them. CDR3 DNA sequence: TGTGCCAGCAGAAGGGCAGGGCGGGACTATGGCTACACCTTC. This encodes CASRRAGRDYGYTF.

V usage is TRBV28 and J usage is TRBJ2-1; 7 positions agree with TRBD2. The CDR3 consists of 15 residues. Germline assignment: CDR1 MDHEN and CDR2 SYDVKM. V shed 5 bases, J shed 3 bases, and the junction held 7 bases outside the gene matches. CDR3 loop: CASSPSGTYYNEQFF. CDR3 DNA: TGTGCCAGCAGTCCGAGCGGGACCTACTACAATGAGCAGTTCTTC.

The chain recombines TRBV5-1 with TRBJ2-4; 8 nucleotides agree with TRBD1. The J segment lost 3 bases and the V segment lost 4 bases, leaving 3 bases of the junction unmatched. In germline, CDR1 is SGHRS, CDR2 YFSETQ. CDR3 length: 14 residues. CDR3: CASSIGQGKNIQYF. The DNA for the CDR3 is TGCGCCAGCAGCATAGGACAGGGCAAAAACATTCAGTACTTC.

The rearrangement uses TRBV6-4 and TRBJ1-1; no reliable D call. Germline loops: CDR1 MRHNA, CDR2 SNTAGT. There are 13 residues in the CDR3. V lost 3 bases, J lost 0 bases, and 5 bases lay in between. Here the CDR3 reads CASSDTMNTEAFF. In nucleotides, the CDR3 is TGTGCCAGCAGTGATACCATGAACACTGAAGCTTTCTTT.

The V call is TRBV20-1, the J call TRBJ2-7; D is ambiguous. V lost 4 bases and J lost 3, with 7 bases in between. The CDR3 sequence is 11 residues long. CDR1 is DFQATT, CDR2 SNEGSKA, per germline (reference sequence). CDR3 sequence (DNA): TGCAGTGCTATTTTGAGCTACGAGCAGTACTTC. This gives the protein CSAILSYEQYF.

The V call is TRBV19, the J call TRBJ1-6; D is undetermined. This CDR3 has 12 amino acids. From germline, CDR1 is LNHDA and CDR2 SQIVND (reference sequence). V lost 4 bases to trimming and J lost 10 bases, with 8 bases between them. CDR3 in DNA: TGTGCCAGTAGTAACCTCGGATCACCCCTCCACTTT. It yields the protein CASSNLGSPLHF. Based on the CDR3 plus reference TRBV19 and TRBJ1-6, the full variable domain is DGGITQSPKYLFRKEGQNVTLSCEQNLNHDAMYWYRQDPGQGLRLIYYSQIVNDFQKGDIAEGYSVSREKKESFPLTVTSAQKNPTAFYLCASSNLGSPLHFGNGTRLTVT.

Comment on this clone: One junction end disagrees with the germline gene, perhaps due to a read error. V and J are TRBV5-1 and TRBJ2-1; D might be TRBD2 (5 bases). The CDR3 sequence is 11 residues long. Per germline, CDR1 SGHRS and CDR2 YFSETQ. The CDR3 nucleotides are TGCGCCAGCGCTGACTACCATGAGCAGTTCTTC. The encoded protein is CASADYHEQFF.

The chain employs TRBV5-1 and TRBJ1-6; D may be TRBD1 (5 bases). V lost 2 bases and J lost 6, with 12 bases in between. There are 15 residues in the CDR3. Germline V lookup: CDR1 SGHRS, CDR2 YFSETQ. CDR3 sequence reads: CASSFETGGNSPLHF. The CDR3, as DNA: TGCGCCAGCAGCTTCGAGACTGGGGGTAATTCACCCCTCCACTTT. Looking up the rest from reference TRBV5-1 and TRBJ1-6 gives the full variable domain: KAGVTQTPRYLIKTRGQQVTLSCSPISGHRSVSWYQQTPGQGLQFLFEYFSETQRNKGNFPGRFSGRQFSNSRSEMNVSTLELGDSALYLCASSFETGGNSPLHFGNGTRLTVT.

This chain's CDR3 is CASSLAYGDRGNTIYF. CDR3 in DNA: TGTGCCAGCAGCTTAGCGTACGGGGACAGGGGAAACACCATATATTTT. The chain is built from TRBV7-6 and TRBJ1-3; 8 bases agree with TRBD1. Germline loops: CDR1 SGHVS, CDR2 FNYEAQ. The CDR3 sequence is 16 residues long. The trim removed 0 bases at V and 4 bases at J, leaving 5 bases unmatched.

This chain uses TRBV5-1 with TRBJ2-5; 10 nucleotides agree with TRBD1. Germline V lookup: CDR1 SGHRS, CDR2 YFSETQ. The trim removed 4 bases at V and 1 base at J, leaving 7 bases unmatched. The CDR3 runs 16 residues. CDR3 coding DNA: TGCGCCAGCAGCATGACAGGGGGCACCGTCCAAGAGACCCAGTACTTC. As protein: CASSMTGGTVQETQYF.

As DNA, the CDR3 is TGTGCCAGCAGTCAGACAGGGGGTGTCGGGGAAGGCTACACCTTC. Amino acid sequence: CASSQTGGVGEGYTF. The chain has TRBV7-2 and TRBJ1-2; 9 bases match TRBD1. This CDR3 is 15 amino acids long. The germline CDR1 and CDR2 sequences are SGHTA and FQGNSA. The junction had 13 bases not matched to a gene; V was cut back by 6 bases and J by 8 bases.